The entry below describes one TCR beta chain. CDR3 length equals 15 residues. Trimming at V came to 4 bases and at J to 9 bases, leaving 7 bases not matched to a gene. Germline CDR1 SGHRS, CDR2 YFSETQ. Each CDR3 protein gets one entry after TCRdb re-called the RT-PCR reads with MiXCR. The profile shows over 350,000 distinct CDR3 sequences, 16% of them singletons. These data come from a study of patients and donors after allogeneic stem cell transplantation. The chain links TRBV5-1 to TRBJ2-1; 13 positions match TRBD2. Material: blood, either unsorted or a sorted T cell fraction (not recorded which). This sequence was found in a human donor who was either an allogeneic HSCT recipient or a stem cell or donor lymphocyte infusion donor (not recorded which). It is not recorded whose cells these are; they may come from a transplant donor. The CDR3 DNA follows: TGCGCCAGCAGCCCAGGACTAGCGGGAGAGGGTGAGCAGTTCTTC. It is translated as CASSPGLAGEGEQFF.